The next 14 T cell receptor beta chains were all read from a single sample in a study of T cell responses to AZD1222 COVID-19 vaccine. The assay was immunoSEQ multiplex PCR, and TCRdb's table has in-frame clones only and misses some. The sample gives 150,000 to 190,000 clones, approximately 90% of which show up once; 6.9% is in the top ten. Specimen: peripheral blood, collected after recovery from COVID-19. These receptors came from an adult who had recovered from COVID-19.

V and J are TRBV5-1 and TRBJ1-3; D is possibly TRBD1 (5 bases). V lost 4 bases to trimming and J lost 0 bases, with 20 bases between them. Germline V CDR1 and CDR2: SGHRS, YFSETQ. The CDR3 covers 18 residues. The CDR3 sequence: CASSLAPGAGGSGNTIYF. The CDR3, as DNA: TGCGCCAGCAGCCTAGCCCCCGGGGCCGGGGGCTCTGGAAACACCATATATTTT.

V is TRBV18 and J is TRBJ2-2; 10 positions agree with TRBD1. The CDR3 runs 19 residues. V dropped 3 bases and J dropped 5; count of bases not matched to a gene: 15. Germline assignment: CDR1 KGHSH and CDR2 LQKENI. The CDR3 coding sequence is TGTGCCAGCTCACCCCTGACAGGGGGCGGCAGTGGGAGGACCGGGGAGCTGTTTTTT. Protein sequence: CASSPLTGGGSGRTGELFF.

This chain links TRBV18 with TRBJ1-5, with TRBD1 as a possible D gene (6 bases). The CDR3 loop spans 13 amino acids. V was cut by 3 bases and J by 9 bases, with 12 bases left in between. In germline, CDR1 is KGHSH, CDR2 LQKENI. In DNA form, the CDR3 reads TGTGCCAGCTCACCGGACAGTTCAGGGCCCCAGCATTTT. It encodes CASSPDSSGPQHF.

The chain has TRBV19 and TRBJ1-3, with D maybe TRBD1 (5 bases). Between the trimmed V and J ends, which lost 3 bases and 0 bases, there was a span of 15 bases. The V gene's germline CDR1 is LNHDA and CDR2 SQIVND (reference sequence). The CDR3 contains 17 residues. Here the CDR3 DNA reads TGTGCCAGTAGTATTACCGGGACTGACTACTCTGGAAACACCATATATTTT. This gives the protein CASSITGTDYSGNTIYF. The variable domain in full, completed from reference TRBV19 and TRBJ1-3, reads DGGITQSPKYLFRKEGQNVTLSCEQNLNHDAMYWYRQDPGQGLRLIYYSQIVNDFQKGDIAEGYSVSREKKESFPLTVTSAQKNPTAFYLCASSITGTDYSGNTIYFGEGSWLTVV.

This chain uses TRBV5-4 with TRBJ1-1; the D gene is possibly TRBD1 (6 bases). Trimming took off 4 bases at V and 1 base at J, with 14 bases between the two ends. Per germline, CDR1 SGHNT and CDR2 YYREEE (reference sequence). The CDR3 is 15 amino acids. CDR3 loop: CASSHGGGKNTEAFF. CDR3 DNA sequence: TGTGCCAGCAGCCACGGAGGGGGAAAGAACACTGAAGCTTTCTTT.

V is TRBV4-1 and J is TRBJ1-4; 9 nucleotides match TRBD1. Trimming cost V 2 bases and J 7 bases; bases outside gene matches: 20. CDR1 is MGHRA and CDR2 is YSYEKL in the germline V gene. The CDR3 runs to 20 residues. The CDR3: CASSQYPRGTGSGLGEKLFF. The CDR3 coding sequence is TGCGCCAGCAGCCAATACCCCCGTGGGACAGGGTCTGGCTTGGGTGAAAAACTGTTTTTT.

The rearrangement joins TRBV19 to TRBJ1-2; TRBD1 aligns across 8 bases. CDR1 is LNHDA and CDR2 is SQIVND in the germline V gene (reference sequence). The junction had 10 bases not matched to a gene; V was cut back by 5 bases and J by 8 bases. The CDR3 runs 14 residues. CDR3 DNA sequence: TGTGCCAGTAGTGGTGGACAGGGCGTTTCGGGCTACACCTTC. Protein product: CASSGGQGVSGYTF.

A remark on this clone: The same CDR3 can be traced to other DNA sequences in this sample. This chain links TRBV29-1 with TRBJ2-6; D remains unclear. Trimming left V 4 bases short and J 1 base short, with 5 bases between. The CDR3 is made up of 13 amino acids. The germline V gene has CDR1 SQVTM and CDR2 ANQGSEA. CDR3 protein: CSVAPSGANVLTF. The CDR3 DNA follows: TGCAGCGTTGCCCCTTCTGGGGCCAACGTCCTGACTTTC. The variable domain in full, with the rest retrieved from reference TRBV29-1 and TRBJ2-6, is SAVISQKPSRDICQRGTSLTIQCQVDSQVTMMFWYRQQPGQSLTLIATANQGSEATYESGFVIDKFPISRPNLTFSTLTVSNMSPEDSSIYLCSVAPSGANVLTFGAGSRLTVL.

This clone has only a few counts. The gene calls are TRBV11-3 and TRBJ2-2, with 7 bases lining up with TRBD1. This CDR3 is built from 16 residues. J gave up 4 bases and V 4 bases, and 9 bases lay outside the gene matches. The germline V gene has CDR1 SGHNT and CDR2 YENEEA. Written as DNA, the CDR3 is TGTGCCAGCAGCTCCTTGACAGGGCGGCGCACCGGGGAGCTGTTTTTT. Translating gives CASSSLTGRRTGELFF.

The rearrangement links TRBV6-5 to TRBJ1-2; no reliable D call. The CDR3 extends over 14 amino acids. Trimming pared 6 bases from V and 3 bases from J, leaving 14 bases between. Looked up from germline, CDR1 is MNHEY and CDR2 is SVGAGI. CDR3 region: CASSPQRPDYGYTF. CDR3 nucleotide sequence: TGTGCCAGCAGCCCACAGCGACCTGACTATGGCTACACCTTC.

The rearrangement links TRBV4-2 to TRBJ1-6; weak D call: TRBD1 (6 bases). This CDR3 has 15 residues. Trimming removed 0 bases from V and 11 bases from J, with 14 bases in between. Per the germline V gene, CDR1 is LGHNA and CDR2 is YNFKEQ. The CDR3 DNA reads TGTGCCAGCAGCCAAGATTTACAGGGTGGGGCACCCCTCCACTTT. Its translation is CASSQDLQGGAPLHF.

This clone was detected only once. Here the CDR3 reads CASSQDARAEKRTDTQYF. The CDR3 DNA sequence: TGTGCCAGCAGCCAAGATGCGAGGGCGGAGAAGAGGACAGATACGCAGTATTTT. The chain carries TRBV4-2 and TRBJ2-3; tentatively, D is TRBD2 (5 bases). Trimming removed 0 bases at V and 3 bases at J, with 19 bases between. This CDR3 region has 18 residues. In germline, CDR1 is LGHNA, CDR2 YNFKEQ.

The gene calls are TRBV6-2 or TRBV6-3 and TRBJ2-1, with 10 bases identical to TRBD2. V was pared by 2 bases and J by 9 bases, with 7 bases of the junction left unmatched. The CDR3 runs 15 residues. Germline V gives CDR1 MNHEY, CDR2 SVGEGT. The CDR3 DNA reads TGTGCCAGCAGTTACCAAGCGGGGGGGCGTAGTGAGCAGTTCTTC. Its protein product is CASSYQAGGRSEQFF.

This chain links TRBV7-3 with TRBJ2-1; 7 bases map to TRBD2. Losses at the gene ends were 5 bases for V and 3 bases for J; bases not matched to a gene: 7. Germline CDR1 is SGHTA and CDR2 is FQGTGA. This CDR3 has 15 residues. This CDR3 is CASSQEERDYNEQFF. The CDR3 coding sequence is TGTGCCAGCAGCCAAGAGGAGCGGGACTACAATGAGCAGTTCTTC.